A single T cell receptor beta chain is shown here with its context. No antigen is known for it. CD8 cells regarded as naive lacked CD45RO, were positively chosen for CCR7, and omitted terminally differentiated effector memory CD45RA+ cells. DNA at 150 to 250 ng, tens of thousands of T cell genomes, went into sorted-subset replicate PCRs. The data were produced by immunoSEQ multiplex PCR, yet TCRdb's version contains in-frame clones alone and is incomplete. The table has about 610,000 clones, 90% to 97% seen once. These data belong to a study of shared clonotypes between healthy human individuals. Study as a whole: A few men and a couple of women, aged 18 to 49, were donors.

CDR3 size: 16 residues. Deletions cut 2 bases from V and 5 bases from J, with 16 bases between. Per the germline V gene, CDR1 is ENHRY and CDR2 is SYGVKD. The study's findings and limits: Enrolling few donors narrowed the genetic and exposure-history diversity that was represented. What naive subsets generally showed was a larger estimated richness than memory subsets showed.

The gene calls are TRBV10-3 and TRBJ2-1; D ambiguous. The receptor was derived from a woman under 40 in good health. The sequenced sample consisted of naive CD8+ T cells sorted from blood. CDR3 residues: CAISEARSSTDNEQFF. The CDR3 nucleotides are TGTGCCATCAGTGAGGCTAGATCCTCTACCGACAATGAGCAGTTCTTC.